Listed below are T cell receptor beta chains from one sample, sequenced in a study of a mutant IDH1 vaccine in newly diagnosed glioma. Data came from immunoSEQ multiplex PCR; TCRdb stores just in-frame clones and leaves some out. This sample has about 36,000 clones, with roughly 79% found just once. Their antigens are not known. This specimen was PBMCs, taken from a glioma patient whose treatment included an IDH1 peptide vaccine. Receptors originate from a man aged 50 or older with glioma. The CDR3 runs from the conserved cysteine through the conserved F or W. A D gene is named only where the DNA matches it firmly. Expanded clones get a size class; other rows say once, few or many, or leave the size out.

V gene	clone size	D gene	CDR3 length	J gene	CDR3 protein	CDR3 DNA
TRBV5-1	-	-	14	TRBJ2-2	CASSLEGPTGELFF	TGCGCCAGCAGCTTGGAAGGGCCCACCGGGGAGCTGTTTTTT
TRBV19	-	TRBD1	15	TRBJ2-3	CASRGTVFSTDTQYF	TGTGCCAGTAGGGGGACAGTTTTTTCCACAGATACGCAGTATTTT
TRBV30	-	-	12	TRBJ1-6	CAWSLGDSPLHF	TGTGCCTGGAGTTTGGGAGATTCACCCCTCCACTTT
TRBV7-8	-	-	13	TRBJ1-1	CASSFNRNTEAFF	TGTGCCAGCAGCTTCAACCGGAACACTGAAGCTTTCTTT
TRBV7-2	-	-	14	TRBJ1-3	CASSVGTDGNTIYF	TGTGCCAGCAGCGTCGGGACTGATGGAAACACCATATATTTT
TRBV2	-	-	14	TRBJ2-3	CASRISIPPYAEYF	TGTGCCAGCAGGATCTCTATCCCCCCTTACGCTGAGTATTTT
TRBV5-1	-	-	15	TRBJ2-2	CASSFGKPNTGELFF	TGCGCCAGCAGCTTCGGGAAGCCGAACACCGGGGAGCTGTTTTTT
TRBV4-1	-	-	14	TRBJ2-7	CASSPLMGLYEQYF	TGCGCCAGCAGCCCCCTTATGGGCTTATACGAGCAGTACTTC
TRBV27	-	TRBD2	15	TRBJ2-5	CASSPGTSGSETQYF	TGTGCCAGCAGTCCTGGGACTAGCGGGAGTGAGACCCAGTACTTC
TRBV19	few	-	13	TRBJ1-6	CASSVRTDSPLHF	TGTGCCAGTAGTGTCCGGACGGATTCACCCCTCCACTTT
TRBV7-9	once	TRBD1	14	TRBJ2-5	CASSLSTGKETQYF	TGTGCCAGCAGCTTATCGACAGGGAAGGAGACCCAGTACTTC
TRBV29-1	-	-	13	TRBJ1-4	CSVEDYINEKLFF	TGCAGCGTTGAAGATTATATTAATGAAAAACTGTTTTTT
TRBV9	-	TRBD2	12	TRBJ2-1	CASSLAGREQFF	TGTGCCAGCAGTTTAGCGGGGAGAGAGCAGTTCTTC
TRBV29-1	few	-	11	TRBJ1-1	CSVPSEAEAFF	TGCAGCGTTCCCTCAGAGGCTGAAGCTTTCTTT
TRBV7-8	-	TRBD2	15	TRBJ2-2	CASSVSGTNTGELFF	TGTGCCAGCAGCGTTAGCGGGACGAACACCGGGGAGCTGTTTTTT
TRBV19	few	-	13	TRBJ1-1	CASSIGQNTEAFF	TGTGCCAGTAGTATAGGGCAGAACACTGAAGCTTTCTTT
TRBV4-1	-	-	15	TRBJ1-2	CASSQDEGPYYGYTF	TGCGCCAGCAGCCAAGATGAGGGGCCGTACTATGGCTACACCTTC
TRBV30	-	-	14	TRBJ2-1	CAWRSAGSYNEQFF	TGTGCCTGGAGGTCCGCTGGCTCCTACAATGAGCAGTTCTTC
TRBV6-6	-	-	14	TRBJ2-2	CASSYSMDSGELFF	TGTGCCAGCAGTTACTCGATGGATTCCGGGGAGCTGTTTTTT
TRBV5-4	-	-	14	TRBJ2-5	CASSSRQSQETQYF	TGTGCCAGCAGCTCCAGACAGTCCCAAGAGACCCAGTACTTC
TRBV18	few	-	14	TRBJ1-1	CASSEIGGAKEAFF	TGTGCCAGCTCAGAAATTGGTGGGGCCAAGGAAGCTTTCTTT
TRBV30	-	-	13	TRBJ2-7	CAWGIKGVPKQYF	TGTGCCTGGGGGATCAAAGGGGTTCCTAAGCAGTACTTC
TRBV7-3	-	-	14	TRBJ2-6	CASSLSSGANVLTF	TGTGCCAGCAGCTTATCATCTGGGGCCAACGTCCTGACTTTC
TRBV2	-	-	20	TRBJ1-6	CASSEPNGTQPGAYNSPLHF	TGTGCCAGCAGTGAACCCAACGGGACCCAACCTGGGGCCTATAATTCACCCCTCCACTTT
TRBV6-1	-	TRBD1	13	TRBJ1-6	CASSGTGDEPLHF	TGTGCCAGCAGTGGGACAGGGGATGAACCCCTCCACTTT
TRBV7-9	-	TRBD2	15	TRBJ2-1	CASSLSGSMNNEQFF	TGTGCCAGCAGCCTTAGCGGGAGTATGAACAATGAGCAGTTCTTC
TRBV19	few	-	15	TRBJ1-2	CASSIDLGQSYGYTF	TGTGCCAGTAGTATAGATCTTGGGCAGAGCTATGGCTACACCTTC
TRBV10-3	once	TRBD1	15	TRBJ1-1	CAITPKEGAGTEAFF	TGTGCCATCACCCCGAAGGAGGGGGCCGGGACTGAAGCTTTCTTT
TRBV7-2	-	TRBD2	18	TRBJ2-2	CASSLRGVAGGGTGELFF	TGTGCCAGCAGCCTTAGGGGGGTAGCGGGAGGCGGAACCGGGGAGCTGTTTTTT
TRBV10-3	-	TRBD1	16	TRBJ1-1	CAISDAGGVFDTEAFF	TGTGCCATCAGTGACGCAGGGGGCGTTTTCGACACTGAAGCTTTCTTT
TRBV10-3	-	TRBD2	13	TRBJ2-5	CAIGTSGGETQYF	TGTGCCATCGGGACTAGCGGGGGAGAGACCCAGTACTTC
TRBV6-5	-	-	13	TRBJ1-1	CASRRQDNTEAFF	TGTGCCAGCAGACGACAGGATAACACTGAAGCTTTCTTT
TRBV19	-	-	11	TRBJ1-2	CASKGLYGYTF	TGTGCCAGTAAGGGACTCTATGGCTACACCTTC
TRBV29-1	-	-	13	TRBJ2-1	CSVVTQYYNEQFF	TGCAGCGTTGTGACTCAATACTATAATGAGCAGTTCTTC
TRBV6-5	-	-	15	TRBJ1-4	CASSRNRAGREKLFF	TGTGCCAGCAGTCGAAACCGGGCCGGTCGGGAAAAACTGTTTTTT
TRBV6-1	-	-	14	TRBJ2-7	CASKERGTPYEQYF	TGTGCCAGCAAAGAAAGGGGGACCCCCTACGAGCAGTACTTC
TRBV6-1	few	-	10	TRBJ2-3	CASVFDTQYF	TGTGCCAGCGTTTTCGATACGCAGTATTTT
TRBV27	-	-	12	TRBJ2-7	CASFDGSYEQYF	TGTGCCAGCTTTGACGGCTCCTACGAGCAGTACTTC
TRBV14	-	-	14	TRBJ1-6	CASSQAGYNSPLHF	TGTGCCAGCAGCCAAGCCGGCTATAATTCACCCCTCCACTTT
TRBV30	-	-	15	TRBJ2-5	CAWDYSAARQETQYF	TGTGCCTGGGACTACAGCGCGGCTCGCCAAGAGACCCAGTACTTC
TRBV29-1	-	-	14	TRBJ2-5	CSALSHYREETQYF	TGCAGCGCTTTATCCCATTACAGGGAAGAGACCCAGTACTTC
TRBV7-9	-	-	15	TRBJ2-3	CASSLVTASTDTQYF	TGTGCCAGCAGCTTGGTGACAGCTAGCACAGATACGCAGTATTTT
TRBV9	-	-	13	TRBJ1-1	CASSVAWNTEAFF	TGTGCCAGCAGCGTAGCTTGGAACACTGAAGCTTTCTTT
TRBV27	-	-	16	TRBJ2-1	CASSRSGLLTYNEQFF	TGTGCCAGCAGTAGGTCGGGACTCCTAACCTACAATGAGCAGTTCTTC
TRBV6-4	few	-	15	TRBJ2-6	CASSDGSSGANVLTF	TGTGCCAGCAGTGACGGGAGCTCTGGGGCCAACGTCCTGACTTTC
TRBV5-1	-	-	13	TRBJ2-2	CASSVEVTGELFF	TGCGCCAGCAGTGTAGAGGTCACCGGGGAGCTGTTTTTT
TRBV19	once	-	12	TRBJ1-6	CASSMEGPPLHF	TGTGCCAGTAGTATGGAAGGGCCTCCCCTCCACTTT
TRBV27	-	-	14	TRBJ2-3	CAARGGTPTDTQYF	TGTGCCGCCCGAGGGGGTACCCCCACAGATACGCAGTATTTT
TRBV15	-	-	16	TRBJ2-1	CATSRAAGTSGGVQFF	TGTGCCACCAGCAGAGCCGCGGGGACATCGGGTGGAGTCCAGTTCTTC
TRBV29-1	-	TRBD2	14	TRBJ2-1	CSASGSSGYNEQFF	TGCAGCGCTAGCGGGAGTTCGGGATACAATGAGCAGTTCTTC
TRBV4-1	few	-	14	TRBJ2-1	CASSPRTSNNEQFF	TGCGCCAGCAGCCCACGGACGAGTAACAATGAGCAGTTCTTC
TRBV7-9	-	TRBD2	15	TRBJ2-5	CASSLGTSTKETQYF	TGTGCCAGCAGCTTAGGGACTAGTACAAAAGAGACCCAGTACTTC
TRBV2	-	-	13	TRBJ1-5	CASSEHGGQPQHF	TGTGCCAGCAGTGAACATGGAGGTCAGCCCCAGCATTTT
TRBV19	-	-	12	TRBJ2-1	CASSRREPEQFF	TGTGCCAGTTCCAGGAGAGAGCCGGAGCAGTTCTTC
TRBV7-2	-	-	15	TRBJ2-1	CASSSPSRLWNEQFF	TGTGCCAGCAGCTCACCCTCCAGACTCTGGAATGAGCAGTTCTTC
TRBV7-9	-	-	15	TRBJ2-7	CASSLTGTLDDEQYF	TGTGCCAGCAGCTTAACCGGGACTTTAGATGACGAGCAGTACTTC
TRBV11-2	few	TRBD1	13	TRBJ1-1	CASSSYRGTEAFF	TGTGCCAGCAGCTCGTACAGGGGCACTGAAGCTTTCTTT
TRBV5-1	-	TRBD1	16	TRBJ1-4	CASSTTGRTGDEKLFF	TGCGCCAGCAGCACGACAGGCAGGACAGGGGATGAAAAACTGTTTTTT